This is a list of T cell receptor beta chains from one sample in a study of blood T cell repertoires in COVID-19. Some clones are missing from TCRdb's copy, which holds only in-frame ones; the method was immunoSEQ multiplex PCR. This sample yields 300,000 to 450,000 clones, of which around 87% are seen a single time; 10% belongs to the top ten. The specimen was peripheral blood. Source of these receptors: a woman aged 25 to 39 with COVID-19, enrolled during active disease. Both conserved end residues are part of each CDR3. D genes are given only for firm matches. Clone size is given for some rows only: seen once, a few or many times, or a class if the clone is expanded.

d_call | j_call | v_call | clone_size | cdr3_aa | cdr3_nt
TRBD2 | TRBJ2-5 | TRBV2 | - | CASSGLAGEGETQYF | TGTGCCAGCAGCGGACTAGCGGGAGAGGGGGAGACCCAGTACTTC
TRBD1 | TRBJ2-7 | TRBV3-1/TRBV3-2 | - | CASSQFHGTASYEQYF | TGTGCCAGCAGCCAATTCCACGGGACAGCCTCCTACGAGCAGTACTTC
TRBD2 | TRBJ2-1 | TRBV4-1 | - | CASSPGGTSGNNEQFF | TGCGCCAGCAGCCCGGGAGGGACTAGCGGAAACAATGAGCAGTTCTTC
- | TRBJ1-6 | TRBV21-1 | - | CASPGHLYNSPLHF | TGTGCCTCGCCGGGACATCTCTATAATTCACCCCTCCACTTT
TRBD1 | TRBJ1-1 | TRBV28 | - | CAVQGAAAEAFF | TGTGCCGTACAGGGGGCAGCGGCTGAAGCTTTCTTT
- | TRBJ1-3 | TRBV30 | few | CAWGSISGNTIYF | TGTGCCTGGGGCAGTATCTCTGGAAACACCATATATTTT
- | TRBJ2-7 | TRBV14 | few | CASSQVQGGVIPYEQYF | TGTGCCAGCAGCCAAGTCCAGGGTGGGGTAATCCCCTACGAGCAGTACTTC
TRBD1 | TRBJ1-1 | TRBV11-3 | - | CASSTGQGSPTEAFF | TGTGCCAGCAGCACGGGACAGGGTTCCCCCACTGAAGCTTTCTTT
TRBD2 | TRBJ2-3 | TRBV24-1 | once | CATAKDGLAGSTDTQYF | TGTGCCACTGCTAAAGATGGACTAGCGGGGAGCACAGATACGCAGTATTTT
- | TRBJ2-3 | TRBV9 | - | CASSTLQGVLTDTQYF | TGTGCCAGCAGTACCTTACAGGGAGTCCTCACAGATACGCAGTATTTT
- | TRBJ1-3 | TRBV7-7 | - | CASSPAQGSGNTIYF | TGTGCTAGCAGCCCAGCCCAGGGAAGTGGAAACACCATATATTTT
- | TRBJ2-5 | TRBV24-1 | once | CATSFSGEETQYF | TGTGCCACCAGCTTTTCAGGGGAAGAGACCCAGTACTTC
- | TRBJ2-1 | TRBV5-1 | - | CASSFSSGPYNEQFF | TGCGCCAGCAGCTTTTCCAGCGGGCCATACAATGAGCAGTTCTTC
TRBD2 | TRBJ2-7 | TRBV28 | - | CASSSSSGTPYEQYF | TGTGCCAGCAGTTCTTCTAGCGGGACTCCCTACGAGCAGTACTTC
- | TRBJ2-2 | TRBV5-1 | once | CASSGRGAGELFF | TGCGCCAGCAGCGGCCGCGGGGCCGGGGAGCTGTTTTTT